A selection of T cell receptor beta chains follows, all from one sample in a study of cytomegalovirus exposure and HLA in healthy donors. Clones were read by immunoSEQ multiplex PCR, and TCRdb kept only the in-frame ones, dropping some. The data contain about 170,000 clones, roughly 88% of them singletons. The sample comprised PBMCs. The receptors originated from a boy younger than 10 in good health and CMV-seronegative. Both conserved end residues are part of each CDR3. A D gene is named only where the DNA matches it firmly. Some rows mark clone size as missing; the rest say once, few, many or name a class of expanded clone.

CDR3 DNA: TGCGCCAGCAGTGAACGAGTTGGTAACTATGGCTACACCTTC
CDR3 protein: CASSERVGNYGYTF
CDR3 length: 14
V gene: TRBV10-2
D gene: -
J gene: TRBJ1-2
clone size: -

CDR3 DNA: TGTGCACACAGCGGAGGTTATACAGATACGCAGTATTTT
CDR3 protein: CAHSGGYTDTQYF
CDR3 length: 13
V gene: TRBV10-3
D gene: -
J gene: TRBJ2-3
clone size: few

CDR3 DNA: TGTGCCAGCAGTCTTGAAAGGGGGTACAATGAGCAGTTCTTC
CDR3 protein: CASSLERGYNEQFF
CDR3 length: 14
V gene: TRBV27
D gene: -
J gene: TRBJ2-1
clone size: -

CDR3 DNA: TGTGCCAGCAGTCCCGGGGTCCGGGTTCAGCCCCAGCATTTT
CDR3 protein: CASSPGVRVQPQHF
CDR3 length: 14
V gene: TRBV6-6
D gene: -
J gene: TRBJ1-5
clone size: -

CDR3 DNA: TGTGCCAGCAGTTACTCGACAGGGGCGCCCTATGGCTACACCTTC
CDR3 protein: CASSYSTGAPYGYTF
CDR3 length: 15
V gene: TRBV6-6
D gene: TRBD1
J gene: TRBJ1-2
clone size: -

CDR3 DNA: TGTGCCAGCAGCAAGACAGGGGGTAATGGGGCCAACGTCCTGACTTTC
CDR3 protein: CASSKTGGNGANVLTF
CDR3 length: 16
V gene: TRBV7-9
D gene: TRBD1
J gene: TRBJ2-6
clone size: once

CDR3 DNA: TGTGCCAGCAGCGCCCGCAGGGGTTCGGGAAACACCATATATTTT
CDR3 protein: CASSARRGSGNTIYF
CDR3 length: 15
V gene: TRBV7-2
D gene: -
J gene: TRBJ1-3
clone size: -

CDR3 DNA: TGCGCCAGCAGTGACGCCGGGACTAGAGACTACGAGCAGTACTTC
CDR3 protein: CASSDAGTRDYEQYF
CDR3 length: 15
V gene: TRBV10-2
D gene: TRBD2
J gene: TRBJ2-7
clone size: once

CDR3 DNA: TGTGCCAGCGCCTCGAGGGACAGTGCCTACGAGCAGTACTTC
CDR3 protein: CASASRDSAYEQYF
CDR3 length: 14
V gene: TRBV27
D gene: TRBD1
J gene: TRBJ2-7
clone size: -

CDR3 DNA: TGTGCCAGCACCTTAGGGGGCGGACTGAACACTGAAGCTTTCTTT
CDR3 protein: CASTLGGGLNTEAFF
CDR3 length: 15
V gene: TRBV9
D gene: TRBD1
J gene: TRBJ1-1
clone size: -

CDR3 DNA: TGCGCCAGCAGCCGACCTCCGGGACTAGCTTTCCCCCATGAGCAGTTCTTC
CDR3 protein: CASSRPPGLAFPHEQFF
CDR3 length: 17
V gene: TRBV4-1
D gene: TRBD2
J gene: TRBJ2-1
clone size: -

CDR3 DNA: TGTGCCAGCAGCACACAAGAGAACACTGAAGCTTTCTTT
CDR3 protein: CASSTQENTEAFF
CDR3 length: 13
V gene: TRBV7-2
D gene: -
J gene: TRBJ1-1
clone size: -

CDR3 DNA: TGTGCCAGTAGTTCCCGGGGGACAGGGGGCTCAAATCAGCCCCAGCATTTT
CDR3 protein: CASSSRGTGGSNQPQHF
CDR3 length: 17
V gene: TRBV19
D gene: TRBD1
J gene: TRBJ1-5
clone size: once

CDR3 DNA: TGTGCCAGCAGGATTACAGGAGGAGGGAACTATGGCTACACCTTC
CDR3 protein: CASRITGGGNYGYTF
CDR3 length: 15
V gene: TRBV28
D gene: -
J gene: TRBJ1-2
clone size: -

CDR3 DNA: TGTGCCAGCAGCTTAGTAAATTCACCCCTCCACTTT
CDR3 protein: CASSLVNSPLHF
CDR3 length: 12
V gene: TRBV7-2
D gene: -
J gene: TRBJ1-6
clone size: -

CDR3 DNA: TGTGCCAGTAGTATAGATACTACGGGGGGCAATCAGCCCCAGCATTTT
CDR3 protein: CASSIDTTGGNQPQHF
CDR3 length: 16
V gene: TRBV19
D gene: -
J gene: TRBJ1-5
clone size: -

CDR3 DNA: TGTGCCACCGGGGGGACAGGGGTCGGGGAGCAGTTCTTC
CDR3 protein: CATGGTGVGEQFF
CDR3 length: 13
V gene: TRBV25-1
D gene: TRBD1
J gene: TRBJ2-1
clone size: -

CDR3 DNA: TGTGCCAGCAGTGGCGGGGGGGCTTCGGATACGCAGTATTTT
CDR3 protein: CASSGGGASDTQYF
CDR3 length: 14
V gene: TRBV6-1
D gene: TRBD2
J gene: TRBJ2-3
clone size: -

CDR3 DNA: TGTGCCAGCAGTTCGACTAGCGGGCCTCCCCGGGAGCTGTTTTTT
CDR3 protein: CASSSTSGPPRELFF
CDR3 length: 15
V gene: TRBV2
D gene: TRBD2
J gene: TRBJ2-2
clone size: -

CDR3 DNA: TGCAGCGTTGCTAGCGGGGCCACCTACGAGCAGTACTTC
CDR3 protein: CSVASGATYEQYF
CDR3 length: 13
V gene: TRBV29-1
D gene: TRBD2
J gene: TRBJ2-7
clone size: -

CDR3 DNA: TGTGCCTGGTGGACAGGGAGGGACTATGGCTACACCTTC
CDR3 protein: CAWWTGRDYGYTF
CDR3 length: 13
V gene: TRBV30
D gene: TRBD1
J gene: TRBJ1-2
clone size: -

CDR3 DNA: TGTGCCAGTACGCAGACAGGGGGAGAAGCTGAAGCTTTCTTT
CDR3 protein: CASTQTGGEAEAFF
CDR3 length: 14
V gene: TRBV19
D gene: TRBD1
J gene: TRBJ1-1
clone size: once

CDR3 DNA: TGTGCCAGCAGAAACACCCGGAACAGCTCCTACGAGCAGTACTTC
CDR3 protein: CASRNTRNSSYEQYF
CDR3 length: 15
V gene: TRBV5-4
D gene: -
J gene: TRBJ2-7
clone size: -

CDR3 DNA: TGTGCCAGCAGTGAATCCCCTACAGGGTGGGACACTGAAGCTTTCTTT
CDR3 protein: CASSESPTGWDTEAFF
CDR3 length: 16
V gene: TRBV25-1
D gene: -
J gene: TRBJ1-1
clone size: -

CDR3 DNA: TGTGCCAGCAGTGAATTGACTAGCGGGAGTGCTATTTTGCACTTC
CDR3 protein: CASSELTSGSAILHF
CDR3 length: 15
V gene: TRBV2
D gene: TRBD2
J gene: TRBJ2-4
clone size: -

CDR3 DNA: TGTGCCAGTAGTATAGGGCAGGGGGAGACCCAGTACTTC
CDR3 protein: CASSIGQGETQYF
CDR3 length: 13
V gene: TRBV19
D gene: -
J gene: TRBJ2-5
clone size: -

CDR3 DNA: TGTGCCAGCAGCTTAGGGACAGTCTCTGGAAACACCATATATTTT
CDR3 protein: CASSLGTVSGNTIYF
CDR3 length: 15
V gene: TRBV5-6
D gene: TRBD1
J gene: TRBJ1-3
clone size: -

CDR3 DNA: TGTGCCAGCAGCCGGAGGGGACTAGCGGATAACACCGGGGAGCTGTTTTTT
CDR3 protein: CASSRRGLADNTGELFF
CDR3 length: 17
V gene: TRBV11-2
D gene: TRBD2
J gene: TRBJ2-2
clone size: -

CDR3 DNA: TGTGCCAGCAGAGGGGATGGCACCGGGGAGCTGTTTTTT
CDR3 protein: CASRGDGTGELFF
CDR3 length: 13
V gene: TRBV9
D gene: -
J gene: TRBJ2-2
clone size: -

CDR3 DNA: TGTGCCAGCAGCCCTACTGCGAGTGGTTCAAATCAGCCCCAGCATTTT
CDR3 protein: CASSPTASGSNQPQHF
CDR3 length: 16
V gene: TRBV9
D gene: -
J gene: TRBJ1-5
clone size: -

CDR3 DNA: TGTGCCAGCAGCTTAAAGGAAGCGGGGGGAGGTCAGCCCCAGCATTTT
CDR3 protein: CASSLKEAGGGQPQHF
CDR3 length: 16
V gene: TRBV11-3
D gene: -
J gene: TRBJ1-5
clone size: -

CDR3 DNA: TGTGCTAGTGGTTTGGTACTGGGCAGGGGGATAGGAAACACCATATATTTT
CDR3 protein: CASGLVLGRGIGNTIYF
CDR3 length: 17
V gene: TRBV12-5
D gene: TRBD1
J gene: TRBJ1-3
clone size: -

CDR3 DNA: TGTGCCAGTAGTAGGGACAGGGGGTTGGATACGCAGTATTTT
CDR3 protein: CASSRDRGLDTQYF
CDR3 length: 14
V gene: TRBV19
D gene: TRBD1
J gene: TRBJ2-3
clone size: -

CDR3 DNA: TGTGCCAGCACTCAACGGCCCGGGACTAGCGGGAGGGATGAGCAGTTCTTC
CDR3 protein: CASTQRPGTSGRDEQFF
CDR3 length: 17
V gene: TRBV7-8
D gene: TRBD2
J gene: TRBJ2-1
clone size: -

CDR3 DNA: TGTGCCATCAGTACTGAGCGGGGACTCAACAATGAGCAGTTCTTC
CDR3 protein: CAISTERGLNNEQFF
CDR3 length: 15
V gene: TRBV10-3
D gene: TRBD2
J gene: TRBJ2-1
clone size: -

CDR3 DNA: TGTGCCAGCAGCCTAACGCCCCTAGGGAACACTGAAGCTTTCTTT
CDR3 protein: CASSLTPLGNTEAFF
CDR3 length: 15
V gene: TRBV6-5
D gene: -
J gene: TRBJ1-1
clone size: -

CDR3 DNA: TGTGCCACCAGCAGAGTATCGAGGGATAGAGCCGGAAACACCATATATTTT
CDR3 protein: CATSRVSRDRAGNTIYF
CDR3 length: 17
V gene: TRBV15
D gene: -
J gene: TRBJ1-3
clone size: -

CDR3 DNA: TGTGCCAGCAGGTGGACAGGCGGGGAGCAGTTCTTC
CDR3 protein: CASRWTGGEQFF
CDR3 length: 12
V gene: TRBV7-9
D gene: TRBD1
J gene: TRBJ2-1
clone size: once

CDR3 DNA: TGTGCCAGCAGTTACTCAGGGACAGGTTCCTACAATGAGCAGTTCTTC
CDR3 protein: CASSYSGTGSYNEQFF
CDR3 length: 16
V gene: TRBV6-5
D gene: TRBD1
J gene: TRBJ2-1
clone size: once

CDR3 DNA: TGTGCCAGCAGCTTAGCTTGGGACAATAATGGCTACACCTTC
CDR3 protein: CASSLAWDNNGYTF
CDR3 length: 14
V gene: TRBV7-9
D gene: -
J gene: TRBJ1-2
clone size: -

CDR3 DNA: TGCGCCAGCAGCCAAGGACTAGCGGGGGGGGTTGGTTACATTCAGTACTTC
CDR3 protein: CASSQGLAGGVGYIQYF
CDR3 length: 17
V gene: TRBV4-3
D gene: TRBD2
J gene: TRBJ2-4
clone size: -

CDR3 DNA: TGTGCCAGCAGCTTACAACGGGACAACAATGAGCAGTTCTTC
CDR3 protein: CASSLQRDNNEQFF
CDR3 length: 14
V gene: TRBV11-2
D gene: -
J gene: TRBJ2-1
clone size: few

CDR3 DNA: TGTGCCAGCAGCCGCCCCACTTCTAGCGTAGGGAGGACAGATACGCAGTATTTT
CDR3 protein: CASSRPTSSVGRTDTQYF
CDR3 length: 18
V gene: TRBV7-9
D gene: -
J gene: TRBJ2-3
clone size: -

CDR3 DNA: TGTGCCAGCAGCTTGGAGTTGGCAGGTCCGCAAGAGACCCAGTACTTC
CDR3 protein: CASSLELAGPQETQYF
CDR3 length: 16
V gene: TRBV5-4
D gene: -
J gene: TRBJ2-5
clone size: -

CDR3 DNA: TGTGCCAGCAGTTTCGCAGGGGCCATAAACATTCAGTACTTC
CDR3 protein: CASSFAGAINIQYF
CDR3 length: 14
V gene: TRBV28
D gene: -
J gene: TRBJ2-4
clone size: -

CDR3 DNA: TGTGCCTGGGGGAACGGGGGGGCAGGAACTGAAGCTTTCTTT
CDR3 protein: CAWGNGGAGTEAFF
CDR3 length: 14
V gene: TRBV30
D gene: -
J gene: TRBJ1-1
clone size: -

CDR3 DNA: TGCGCCAGCAGCCAAGTACATATCGGGGGACGGAATCAGCCCCAGCATTTT
CDR3 protein: CASSQVHIGGRNQPQHF
CDR3 length: 17
V gene: TRBV4-1
D gene: -
J gene: TRBJ1-5
clone size: few

CDR3 DNA: TGCGCCAGCAGCTTACGGGACTTAGAGACCCAGTACTTC
CDR3 protein: CASSLRDLETQYF
CDR3 length: 13
V gene: TRBV5-1
D gene: -
J gene: TRBJ2-5
clone size: few

CDR3 DNA: TGTGCCTGGAGGGATACAGCGAACACTGAAGCTTTCTTT
CDR3 protein: CAWRDTANTEAFF
CDR3 length: 13
V gene: TRBV30
D gene: -
J gene: TRBJ1-1
clone size: -

CDR3 DNA: TGTGCCAGCAGCTTGGAGGGTTACTATGGCTACACCTTC
CDR3 protein: CASSLEGYYGYTF
CDR3 length: 13
V gene: TRBV7-2
D gene: -
J gene: TRBJ1-2
clone size: -

CDR3 DNA: TGTGCCAGCAGCTTGGGCAGGGGGCAAGATGAGCAGTTCTTC
CDR3 protein: CASSLGRGQDEQFF
CDR3 length: 14
V gene: TRBV7-8
D gene: TRBD1
J gene: TRBJ2-1
clone size: -

CDR3 DNA: TGCGCCAGCAGCTTCGACGCGGGAGTTAGTCCCAATGAGCAGTTCTTC
CDR3 protein: CASSFDAGVSPNEQFF
CDR3 length: 16
V gene: TRBV5-1
D gene: TRBD2
J gene: TRBJ2-1
clone size: -

CDR3 DNA: TGTGCCTGGAGTGTTCTCTCCACCGGGGAGCTGTTTTTT
CDR3 protein: CAWSVLSTGELFF
CDR3 length: 13
V gene: TRBV30
D gene: -
J gene: TRBJ2-2
clone size: -

CDR3 DNA: TGTGCCAGTAGTATAGACGGGGGATCGGGCTACACCTTC
CDR3 protein: CASSIDGGSGYTF
CDR3 length: 13
V gene: TRBV19
D gene: -
J gene: TRBJ1-2
clone size: -

CDR3 DNA: TGTGCCAGCTTTACCCGGGTTACGGGGGGGTCGGAGCAGTTCTTC
CDR3 protein: CASFTRVTGGSEQFF
CDR3 length: 15
V gene: TRBV7-9
D gene: TRBD2
J gene: TRBJ2-1
clone size: few

CDR3 DNA: TGTGCCACCCTAAAGATAGCGGGGGGTCACAATGAGCAGTTCTTC
CDR3 protein: CATLKIAGGHNEQFF
CDR3 length: 15
V gene: TRBV19
D gene: TRBD2
J gene: TRBJ2-1
clone size: -

CDR3 DNA: TGTGCCAGCAGTGAATTACGCGGGAGGAGCTCCTACGAGCAGTACTTC
CDR3 protein: CASSELRGRSSYEQYF
CDR3 length: 16
V gene: TRBV6-1
D gene: TRBD2
J gene: TRBJ2-7
clone size: -